This T cell receptor (beta chain) was sequenced in a study of regulatory T cells in long-lasting Graves disease. The CDR3 has 13 residues. Trimming took 6 bases from V and 6 from J, leaving 16 bases between them. Germline-derived CDR1 and CDR2 are DFQATT and SNEGSKA (reference sequence). This clonotype occurred many times. The sample's time point: newly diagnosed GD, antithyroid drugs for less than 3 months. Extracted RNA from PBMCs served as the source of the TCR library. According to the study, TCR beta libraries were built with iRepertoire HTBI primers and CDR3-region Arm-PCR. One entry per CDR3 protein results from TCRdb running MiXCR on the multiplex PCR reads. Of 300,000 to 450,000 distinct CDR3 sequences listed, about 14% are singletons.

This material consisted of peripheral blood mononuclear cells (PBMCs), taken at new diagnosis, from a patient treated with antithyroid drugs. This TCR derives from a female donor with Graves disease. The V and J genes are TRBV20-1 and TRBJ2-3; either TRBD1 or TRBD2 may supply D (5 bases each). The CDR3 bases are TGCAGTGCCCCCGGGGTAGGGGTGGATACGCAGTATTTT. This encodes CSAPGVGVDTQYF.